This record looks at one T cell receptor beta chain sequence and its context. The antigen is unknown. There are 11 residues in the CDR3. V was cut by 10 bases and J by 5 bases, with 12 bases left in between. In germline, CDR1 is MDHEN, CDR2 SYDVKM. The record originates from a study of a mutant IDH1 vaccine in newly diagnosed glioma. Time point indicated: week 23, last vaccination. The content of each vaccine dose was 300 ug of mutant IDH1 20-mer peptide, and topical imiquimod accompanied it. Tumors from donors were new WHO grade 3 or 4 IDH1-mutant astrocytomas with ATRX loss. Assay: immunoSEQ multiplex PCR; the TCRdb copy retains only in-frame clones and omits some. The sample comprises around 54,000 clones, about 87% of which are singletons, and under 1.5% rests with the top ten. Whole-study findings and limits: Induction of immune responses by the vaccine occurred in 85% to 95% of patients.

This chain links TRBV28 with TRBJ2-7; a possible D gene is TRBD2 (6 bases). This sequence originates from a man aged 40-55 years with glioma. Source: PBMCs, taken from a glioma patient whose treatment included an IDH1 peptide vaccine. In DNA form, the CDR3 reads TGTGCCACCCTTTGGAGGGACGAGCAGTACTTC. Protein sequence: CATLWRDEQYF.